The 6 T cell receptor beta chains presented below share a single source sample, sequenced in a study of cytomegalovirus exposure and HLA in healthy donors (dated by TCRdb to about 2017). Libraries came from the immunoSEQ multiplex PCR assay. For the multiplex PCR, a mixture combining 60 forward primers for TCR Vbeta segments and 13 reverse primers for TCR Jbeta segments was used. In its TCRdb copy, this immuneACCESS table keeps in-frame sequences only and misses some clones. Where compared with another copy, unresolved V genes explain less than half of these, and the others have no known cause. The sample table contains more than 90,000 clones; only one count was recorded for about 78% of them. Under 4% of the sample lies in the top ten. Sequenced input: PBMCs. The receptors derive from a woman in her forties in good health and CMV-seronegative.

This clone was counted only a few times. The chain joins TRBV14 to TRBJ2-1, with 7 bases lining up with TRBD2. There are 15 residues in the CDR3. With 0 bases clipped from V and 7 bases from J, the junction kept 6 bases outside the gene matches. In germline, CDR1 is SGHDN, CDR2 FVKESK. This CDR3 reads CASSQEPAGINEQFF. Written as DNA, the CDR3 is TGTGCCAGCAGCCAAGAACCAGCGGGGATAAATGAGCAGTTCTTC.

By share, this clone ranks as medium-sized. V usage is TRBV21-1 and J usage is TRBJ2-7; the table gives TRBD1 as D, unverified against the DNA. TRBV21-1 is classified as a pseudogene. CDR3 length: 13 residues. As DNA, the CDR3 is TGTGCCAGCAGAGGGACAGGGGCCGGGGAGCAGTACTTC. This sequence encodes CASRGTGAGEQYF.

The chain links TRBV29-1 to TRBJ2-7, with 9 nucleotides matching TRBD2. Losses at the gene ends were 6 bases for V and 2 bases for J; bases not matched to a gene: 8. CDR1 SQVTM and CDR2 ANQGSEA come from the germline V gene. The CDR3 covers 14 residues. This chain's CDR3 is CSVAGGLATYEQYF. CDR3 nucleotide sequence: TGCAGCGTCGCCGGGGGACTAGCCACCTACGAGCAGTACTTC.

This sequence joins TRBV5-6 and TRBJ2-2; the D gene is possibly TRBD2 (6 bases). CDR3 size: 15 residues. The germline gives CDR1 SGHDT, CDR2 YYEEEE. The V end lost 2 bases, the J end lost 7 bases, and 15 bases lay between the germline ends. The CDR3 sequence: CASSFPGRGDGELFF. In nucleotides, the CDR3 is TGTGCCAGCAGCTTCCCCGGGAGAGGGGACGGGGAGCTGTTTTTT.

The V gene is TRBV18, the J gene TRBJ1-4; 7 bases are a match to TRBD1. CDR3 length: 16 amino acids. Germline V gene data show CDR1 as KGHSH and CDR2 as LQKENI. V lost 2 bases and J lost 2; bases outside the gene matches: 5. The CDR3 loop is CASSPGNRGTNEKLFF. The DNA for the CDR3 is TGTGCCAGCTCACCAGGGAACAGGGGTACTAATGAAAAACTGTTTTTT.

The CDR3 here is CASSPGQGSYEQYF. DNA of the CDR3: TGCGCCAGCAGCCCGGGACAGGGGTCCTACGAGCAGTACTTC. The V gene is TRBV5-1, the J gene TRBJ2-7, with 10 bases lining up with TRBD1. The ends lost 4 bases at V and 1 base at J; junction bases unmatched: 2. The CDR3 is 14 amino acids. From germline, CDR1 is SGHRS and CDR2 YFSETQ.